A single sample gave rise to the 31 T cell receptor beta chains below, sequenced in a study of blood T cell repertoires in COVID-19. Libraries were prepared by immunoSEQ multiplex PCR; TCRdb keeps only in-frame clonotypes and omits some of them. The table shows about 83,000 clones, with approximately 80% occurring only once. Sequenced: peripheral blood. The receptors shown here come from a woman of 80 years or more with acute or convalescent COVID-19.

The chain has TRBV29-1 and TRBJ1-1; perhaps TRBD1 as D (6 bases). This CDR3 has 15 amino acids. CDR1 is SQVTM and CDR2 is ANQGSEA in the germline V gene. Trimming cost V 3 bases and J 4 bases, with 18 bases left between them. The CDR3 DNA reads as TGCAGCGTTGAGTATCACAGGGTTGGGGGCACTGAAGCTTTCTTT. Translated: CSVEYHRVGGTEAFF.

This clone was observed a handful of times. V and J are TRBV2 and TRBJ2-5; 10 bases match TRBD1. The CDR3 totals 13 residues. Unmatched junction bases numbered 2, after V lost 6 bases and J lost 4 bases. The germline V gene has CDR1 SNHLY and CDR2 FYNNEI. This CDR3 reads CASSGDRGETQYF. The CDR3, as DNA: TGTGCCAGCAGCGGGGACAGGGGAGAGACCCAGTACTTC.

The rearrangement joins TRBV6-1 to TRBJ2-1; D may be TRBD2 (7 bases). This CDR3 region has 14 residues. Germline assignment: CDR1 MNHNS and CDR2 SASEGT. The V end was cut by 7 bases, the J end by 6 bases, with 16 bases between. DNA of the CDR3: TGTGCCAGCACTGGACTAGGGGGACCCAATGAGCAGTTCTTC. Translation: CASTGLGGPNEQFF.

The CDR3 here is CASSYGGTRSYNEQFF. DNA for the CDR3: TGTGCCAGCAGTTACGGTGGCACACGCTCCTACAATGAGCAGTTCTTC. This sequence joins TRBV6-2 or TRBV6-3 and TRBJ2-1, with D uncertain. There are 16 residues in the CDR3. Germline CDR1 MNHEY, CDR2 SVGEGT. V lost 2 bases, J lost 0 bases, and 11 bases lay in between.

V usage is TRBV5-1 and J usage is TRBJ1-2, with 10 bases identical to TRBD1. V gave up 0 bases and J gave up 8 bases; unmatched junction bases: 4. The CDR3 consists of 14 residues. The germline gives CDR1 SGHRS, CDR2 YFSETQ. The CDR3 region is CASSLAGTGEGYTF. CDR3 bases: TGCGCCAGCAGCTTGGCCGGGACAGGGGAGGGCTACACCTTC.

DNA for the CDR3: TGTGCCAGCAGCCCGACGACAGCAACCTATGGCTACACCTTC. This gives the protein CASSPTTATYGYTF. This chain uses TRBV3-1 (or the pseudogene TRBV3-2) with TRBJ1-2, with a possible D match to TRBD1 (5 bases). The V and J ends lost 4 bases and 4 bases respectively, with 13 bases between them. Germline V gene lookup returns CDR1 LGHDT and CDR2 YNNKEL (reference sequence). This CDR3 has 14 amino acids.

The J gene is TRBJ1-6, the V gene TRBV7-6; weak D call: TRBD1 (5 bases). The CDR3 extends over 14 amino acids. V dropped 3 bases and J dropped 5 bases, with 8 bases sitting between them. Germline-derived CDR1 and CDR2 are SGHVS and FNYEAQ. The CDR3 sequence: CASSLDMNNSPLHF. In nucleotides, the CDR3 is TGTGCCAGCAGCTTGGACATGAATAATTCACCCCTCCACTTT.

This clone was detected once. The chain employs TRBV20-1 and TRBJ2-3; D remains ambiguous. The V gene's germline CDR1 is DFQATT and CDR2 SNEGSKA (reference sequence). CDR3 length equals 12 residues. Trimming left V 3 bases short and J 0 bases short, with 4 bases between. CDR3 protein: CSASSSTDTQYF. As DNA, the CDR3 is TGCAGTGCTAGTTCTAGCACAGATACGCAGTATTTT.

This sequence joins TRBV30 and TRBJ2-7, with D perhaps TRBD1 (6 bases). Germline loops: CDR1 GTSNPN, CDR2 SVGIG (reference sequence). The CDR3 extends over 15 amino acids. Trimming left V 6 bases short and J 5 bases short, with 23 bases between. CDR3 coding DNA: TGTGCCTGTCTGGGCCGGGACAAGGGGAACGACGAGCAGTACTTC. Translated: CACLGRDKGNDEQYF.

The chain recombines TRBV10-3 with TRBJ1-1; no reliable D call. This CDR3 region has 14 residues. CDR1 is ENHRY, CDR2 SYGVKD, per germline. V was trimmed by 6 bases and J by 3 bases, leaving 14 bases between them. The CDR3 sequence is CAISTTWEDTEAFF. The CDR3 DNA sequence: TGTGCCATCAGCACGACCTGGGAGGACACTGAAGCTTTCTTT.

The chain employs TRBV7-2 and TRBJ2-7; 7 bases line up with TRBD2. CDR3 length: 14 residues. Germline V CDR1 and CDR2: SGHTA, FQGNSA. V was clipped by 5 bases and J by 6 bases; unmatched bases: 10. CDR3 sequence (DNA): TGTGCCAGCAGCCGGACTAGTCCCTTCAGCGAGCAGTACTTC. Translated: CASSRTSPFSEQYF.

CDR3 loop: CASSTGLAGASRDTQYF. For the CDR3, the DNA is TGTGCCAGTAGTACGGGACTAGCGGGGGCCAGTCGAGATACGCAGTATTTT. This chain joins TRBV19 and TRBJ2-3; TRBD2 aligns across 14 bases. The CDR3 has 17 amino acids. Germline V lookup: CDR1 LNHDA, CDR2 SQIVND (reference sequence). Losses at the gene ends were 4 bases for V and 5 bases for J; bases not matched to a gene: 8.

The chain joins TRBV24-1 to TRBJ2-3; 9 bases are a match to TRBD1. Germline V lookup: CDR1 KGHDR, CDR2 SFDVKD. The CDR3 loop spans 16 amino acids. The J segment lost 3 bases and the V segment lost 5 bases, leaving 8 bases of the junction unmatched. The CDR3 DNA reads as TGTGCCACCAGTGGGGGACAGGGCGGTTGGACAGATACGCAGTATTTT. This codes for CATSGGQGGWTDTQYF.

This clone was seen only a few times. CDR3 in amino acids: CASSSQGARANEKLFF. The CDR3 region has the DNA TGTGCCAGCAGCTCGCAGGGTGCTCGGGCTAATGAAAAACTGTTTTTT. This chain connects TRBV7-2 to TRBJ1-4; D may be TRBD1 (5 bases). The CDR3 totals 16 residues. Per the germline V gene, CDR1 is SGHTA and CDR2 is FQGNSA. V lost 4 bases and J lost 3, with 15 bases in between.

The rearrangement links TRBV10-3 to TRBJ2-1; TRBD1 matches at 8 bases. The V gene end was trimmed by 6 bases and the J gene end by 7 bases; junction bases not matched to a gene: 11. The CDR3 is made up of 15 amino acids. Germline V gives CDR1 ENHRY, CDR2 SYGVKD. CDR3 nucleotides: TGTGCCATCAGCGGCGACAGGGGCCTCCTGAATGAGCAGTTCTTC. This encodes CAISGDRGLLNEQFF.

The genes are TRBV3-1 (or the pseudogene TRBV3-2) and TRBJ2-1, with no clear D. Per germline, CDR1 LGHDT and CDR2 YNNKEL (reference sequence). CDR3 length: 16 amino acids. V shed 4 bases and J shed 3 bases, with 16 bases lying between them. The CDR3 DNA sequence: TGTGCCAGCAGCCCTCTGGCGGCGTCTATCTACAATGAGCAGTTCTTC. This encodes CASSPLAASIYNEQFF.

The rearrangement links TRBV29-1 to TRBJ1-1; weak D call: TRBD1 (6 bases). The CDR3 runs 12 residues. CDR1 SQVTM and CDR2 ANQGSEA come from the germline V gene. V was clipped by 6 bases and J by 6 bases, with 14 bases between them. This chain's CDR3 is CSVYGRTAEAFF. The CDR3 DNA reads TGCAGCGTCTACGGGCGGACAGCTGAAGCTTTCTTT.

The V call is TRBV5-1, the J call TRBJ1-3; maybe TRBD1 (6 bases). CDR1 is SGHRS, CDR2 YFSETQ, per germline. The V end lost 4 bases, the J end lost 4 bases, and 12 bases lay between the germline ends. CDR3 length: 14 amino acids. The CDR3 loop is CASSERGSGNTIYF. The CDR3 DNA is TGCGCCAGCAGCGAGAGGGGGTCCGGAAACACCATATATTTT.

This rearrangement joins TRBV5-1 to TRBJ1-5; 7 nucleotides agree with TRBD1. The germline V gene has CDR1 SGHRS and CDR2 YFSETQ. Trimming took 4 bases from V and 4 from J; bases not matched to a gene: 8. The CDR3 is made up of 15 amino acids. The CDR3 here is CASSRQGLRNQPQHF. CDR3 DNA sequence: TGCGCCAGCAGCCGACAGGGTTTGCGGAATCAGCCCCAGCATTTT. The full variable domain, its missing parts supplied by reference TRBV5-1 and TRBJ1-5, is KAGVTQTPRYLIKTRGQQVTLSCSPISGHRSVSWYQQTPGQGLQFLFEYFSETQRNKGNFPGRFSGRQFSNSRSEMNVSTLELGDSALYLCASSRQGLRNQPQHFGDGTRLSIL.

The chain uses TRBV28 and TRBJ1-5; 10 bases align to TRBD1. CDR1 MDHEN and CDR2 SYDVKM come from the germline V gene. This CDR3 is built from 16 residues. The J segment lost 9 bases and the V segment lost 5 bases, leaving 13 bases of the junction unmatched. This CDR3 reads CASSRRDRGSIRPQHF. DNA of the CDR3: TGTGCCAGCAGTAGACGGGACAGGGGATCTATCAGGCCCCAGCATTTT.

This chain uses TRBV5-4 with TRBJ1-2; a possible D gene is TRBD1 (5 bases). Germline V gives CDR1 SGHNT, CDR2 YYREEE (reference sequence). Trimming took off 3 bases at V and 4 bases at J, with 10 bases between the two ends. CDR3 length: 13 residues. CDR3 nucleotide sequence: TGTGCCAGCAGCTCACCAGACAGCTATGGCTACACCTTC. It encodes CASSSPDSYGYTF.

The chain uses TRBV6-5 and TRBJ2-1, with a weak D call TRBD1 (6 bases). V was cut by 8 bases and J by 1 base, with 12 bases left in between. CDR1 is MNHEY, CDR2 SVGAGI, per germline. This CDR3 contains 14 residues. CDR3: CASRRQVSYNEQFF. CDR3 bases: TGTGCCAGCCGCAGACAGGTTTCCTACAATGAGCAGTTCTTC.

The rearrangement joins TRBV18 to TRBJ2-1, with D possibly being TRBD1 (5 bases). Germline V gene lookup returns CDR1 KGHSH and CDR2 LQKENI. V lost 4 bases and J 12 bases, leaving 22 bases between the germline ends. The CDR3 is 15 residues long. The CDR3 nucleotides read TGTGCCAGCTCACACATATCGACAGTAAGTACGCCGCAGTTCTTC. Its protein is CASSHISTVSTPQFF. The full variable domain, completed using reference TRBV18 and TRBJ2-1, is NAGVMQNPRHLVRRRGQEARLRCSPMKGHSHVYWYRQLPEEGLKFMVYLQKENIIDESGMPKERFSAEFPKEGPSILRIQQVVRGDSAAYFCASSHISTVSTPQFFGPGTRLTVL.

V is TRBV15 and J is TRBJ1-1; D perhaps matches TRBD1 (5 bases). The CDR3 loop spans 18 amino acids. In germline, CDR1 is LNHNV, CDR2 YYDKDF (reference sequence). V gave up 0 bases and J gave up 0 bases, with 17 bases separating them. The CDR3 sequence: CATSRDAREGSMNTEAFF. The CDR3 DNA is TGTGCCACCAGCAGAGATGCCAGGGAGGGTTCCATGAACACTGAAGCTTTCTTT.

This chain connects TRBV11-3 to TRBJ2-2; D perhaps matches TRBD1 (5 bases). This CDR3 contains 14 residues. Germline CDR1 and CDR2: SGHNT and YENEEA. With 7 bases removed from V and 5 bases from J, the gap between germline ends came to 14 bases. CDR3 DNA: TGTGCCAGCACCCCGGTAGGGGTAACCGGGGAGCTGTTTTTT. This gives the protein CASTPVGVTGELFF.

This clone has a handful of counts. The CDR3 is CASGDRDNSPLHF. As DNA, the CDR3 is TGTGCCAGTGGAGACAGGGATAATTCACCCCTCCACTTT. The chain joins TRBV19 to TRBJ1-6; 7 nucleotides match TRBD1. The germline V gene has CDR1 LNHDA and CDR2 SQIVND (reference sequence). The V segment lost 8 bases and the J segment 5 bases; nucleotides outside the gene matches: 3. CDR3 length equals 13 residues.

The chain carries TRBV5-6 and TRBJ1-4, with no clear D. The CDR3 sequence is 13 residues long. From germline, CDR1 is SGHDT and CDR2 YYEEEE. With 2 bases removed from V and 7 bases from J, the gap between germline ends came to 9 bases. CDR3 DNA sequence: TGTGCCAGCAGCTTAGGGAGCGGTGAAAAACTGTTTTTT. This translates into CASSLGSGEKLFF. The full variable domain, in which reference TRBV5-6 and TRBJ1-4 provide the parts outside the CDR3, is DAGVTQSPTHLIKTRGQQVTLRCSPKSGHDTVSWYQQALGQGPQFIFQYYEEEERQRGNFPDRFSGHQFPNYSSELNVNALLLGDSALYLCASSLGSGEKLFFGSGTQLSVL.

The gene calls are TRBV5-1 and TRBJ1-4, with a weak D call TRBD1 (5 bases). In germline, CDR1 is SGHRS, CDR2 YFSETQ. Trimming removed 3 bases from V and 8 bases from J, with 11 bases in between. CDR3 size: 13 residues. CDR3 sequence reads: CASSSSWGEKLFF. CDR3 in DNA: TGCGCCAGCAGCTCTTCTTGGGGCGAAAAACTGTTTTTT.

This clone was seen more than once but under ten times. The chain carries TRBV5-1 and TRBJ2-5; TRBD2 aligns across 8 bases. The J segment lost 5 bases and the V segment lost 0 bases, leaving 3 bases of the junction unmatched. The CDR3 contains 14 residues. The germline V gene has CDR1 SGHRS and CDR2 YFSETQ. CDR3 nucleotides: TGCGCCAGCAGCTTGGAACGACTAGCGGAGACCCAGTACTTC. Encoded protein: CASSLERLAETQYF.

V and J are TRBV5-4 and TRBJ1-2; no clear D. CDR1 and CDR2 from the germline V gene are SGHNT and YYREEE (reference sequence). Trimming removed 0 bases at V and 4 bases at J, with 10 bases between. CDR3 length: 14 residues. The CDR3 DNA reads TGTGCCAGCAGCTTGGAACTATACCTCTATGGCTACACCTTC. This translates into CASSLELYLYGYTF.

This chain joins TRBV18 and TRBJ2-3; the match to TRBD2 covers 10 bases. The CDR3 totals 17 residues. Losses at the gene ends were 1 base for V and 4 bases for J; bases not matched to a gene: 8. The V gene's germline CDR1 is KGHSH and CDR2 LQKENI. This chain's CDR3 is CASSPLPAGGPADTQYF. The DNA for the CDR3 is TGTGCCAGCTCACCACTCCCAGCGGGGGGGCCTGCAGATACGCAGTATTTT.